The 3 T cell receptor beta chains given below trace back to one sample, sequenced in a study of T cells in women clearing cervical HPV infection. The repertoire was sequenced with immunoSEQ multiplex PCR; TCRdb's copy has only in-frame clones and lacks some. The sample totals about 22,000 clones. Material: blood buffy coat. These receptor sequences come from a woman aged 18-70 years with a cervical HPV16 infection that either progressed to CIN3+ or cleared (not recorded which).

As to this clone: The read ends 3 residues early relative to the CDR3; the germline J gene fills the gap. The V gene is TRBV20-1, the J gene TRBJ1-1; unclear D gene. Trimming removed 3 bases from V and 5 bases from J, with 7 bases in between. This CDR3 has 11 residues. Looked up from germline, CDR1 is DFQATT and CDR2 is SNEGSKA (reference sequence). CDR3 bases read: TGCAGTGCTAGTCCCCAGACTGAA. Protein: CSASPQTE. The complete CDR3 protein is CSASPQTEAFF.

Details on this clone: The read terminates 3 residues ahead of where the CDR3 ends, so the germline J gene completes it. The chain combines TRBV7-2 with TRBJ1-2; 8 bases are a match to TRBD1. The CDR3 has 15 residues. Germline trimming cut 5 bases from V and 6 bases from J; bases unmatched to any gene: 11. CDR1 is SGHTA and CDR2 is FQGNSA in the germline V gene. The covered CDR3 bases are TGTGCCAGCAGCCCAGACAGGGGTAGAAGAGATGGC. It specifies CASSPDRGRRDG. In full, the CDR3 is CASSPDRGRRDGYTF.

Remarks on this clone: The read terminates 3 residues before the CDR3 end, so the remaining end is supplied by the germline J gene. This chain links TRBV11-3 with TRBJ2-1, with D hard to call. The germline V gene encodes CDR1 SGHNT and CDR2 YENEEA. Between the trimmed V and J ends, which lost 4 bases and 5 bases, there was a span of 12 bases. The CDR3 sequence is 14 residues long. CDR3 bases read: TGTGCCAGCAGCTCCACAGTTTTCGACAATGAG. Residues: CASSSTVFDNE. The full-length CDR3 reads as CASSSTVFDNEQFF. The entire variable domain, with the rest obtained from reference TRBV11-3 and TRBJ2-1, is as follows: EAGVVQSPRYKIIEKKQPVAFWCNPISGHNTLYWYLQNLGQGPELLIRYENEEAVDDSQLPKDRFSAERLKGVDSTLKIQPAELGDSAVYLCASSSTVFDNEQFFGPGTRLTVL.